Below, 16 T cell receptor beta chains from the same sample are listed, as sequenced in a study of yellow fever vaccine responses in identical twins. TCRdb reprocessed the RT-PCR reads via MiXCR and lists one record per CDR3 protein. Among about 8,700 distinct CDR3 sequences, 65% to 85% were seen once, and the ten largest hold around 1.9%. The sample consisted of T cells from blood (PBMCs), unsorted or a sorted subset (not recorded which), taken before or after yellow fever vaccination (not recorded which). The receptors shown here come from a woman between 18 and 29 years old who received the yellow fever vaccine.

The genes are TRBV2 and TRBJ2-2; no clear D gene. CDR3 length equals 12 residues. V lost 5 bases and J lost 6, with 7 bases in between. CDR1 SNHLY and CDR2 FYNNEI come from the germline V gene. This CDR3 is CASSQISGELFF. Written as DNA, the CDR3 is TGTGCCAGCAGTCAGATCTCCGGGGAGCTGTTTTTT.

This clonotype was recorded a few times. The chain uses TRBV24-1 and TRBJ1-5, with D hard to call. The CDR3 loop spans 13 amino acids. Trimming left V 0 bases short and J 9 bases short, with 8 bases between. CDR1 is KGHDR and CDR2 is SFDVKD in the germline V gene. CDR3 sequence reads: CATSDLQGRPQHF. DNA for the CDR3: TGTGCCACCAGTGATTTGCAAGGGCGGCCCCAGCATTTT.

This chain uses TRBV6-1 with TRBJ2-3, with unresolved D. V shed 11 bases and J shed 6 bases, with 21 bases lying between them. The CDR3 contains 14 residues. Looked up from germline, CDR1 is MNHNS and CDR2 is SASEGT. The CDR3 coding sequence is TGTGCCTCCCCCCCAGACCGACGACCGGATACGCAGTATTTT. Translating it yields CASPPDRRPDTQYF.

This chain connects TRBV12-3 or TRBV12-4 to TRBJ2-7; 8 bases agree with TRBD1. The J segment lost 1 base and the V segment lost 5 bases, leaving 4 bases of the junction unmatched. CDR3 length: 14 residues. The CDR3 region has the DNA TGTGCCAGCAGTAGGGACAGGTCGTCCTACGAGCAGTACTTC. Translated, it gives CASSRDRSSYEQYF.

The chain couples TRBV3-1 to TRBJ1-2; D unclear. This CDR3 has 13 amino acids. The V gene's germline CDR1 is LGHDT and CDR2 YNNKEL (reference sequence). V lost 6 bases and J 4 bases, leaving 12 bases between the germline ends. In DNA form, the CDR3 reads TGTGCCAGCAGGCCAAATGGTTTCTATGGCTACACCTTC. Residues: CASRPNGFYGYTF.

The chain links TRBV18 to TRBJ2-5; TRBD2 is a possible D gene (5 bases). V was trimmed by 5 bases and J by 1 base, leaving 11 bases between them. CDR3 length equals 14 residues. Germline assignment: CDR1 KGHSH and CDR2 LQKENI. For the CDR3, the DNA is TGTGCCAGCTCATCCCGACTAATCCAAGAGACCCAGTACTTC. Translating gives CASSSRLIQETQYF.

The J gene is TRBJ2-3, the V gene TRBV11-2; possibly TRBD1 or TRBD2 for D (5 bases each). Trimming cost V 3 bases and J 15 bases, with 16 bases left between them. This CDR3 is built from 12 residues. CDR1 and CDR2 (germline): SGHAT, FQNNGV. The CDR3: CASSFFTGTQYF. The CDR3 DNA sequence: TGTGCCAGCAGCTTTTTTACCGGGACCCAATATTTT.

This chain joins TRBV5-6 and TRBJ2-5; no reliable D call. The CDR3 covers 14 residues. Trimming shortened V by 8 bases and J by 3 bases, and 17 bases separated the two germline ends. Germline assignment: CDR1 SGHDT and CDR2 YYEEEE. The CDR3 region has the DNA TGTGCCAGTTCGATACTGGGCTCGAAAGAGACCCAGTACTTC. Its translation is CASSILGSKETQYF.

This chain links TRBV28 with TRBJ1-6; no clear D. Trimming removed 3 bases from V and 12 bases from J, with 9 bases in between. Germline V gene lookup returns CDR1 MDHEN and CDR2 SYDVKM. The CDR3 covers 12 residues. The DNA of the CDR3 is TGTGCCAGCAGTTTCACGGTGGGACCCCTCCACTTT. This sequence encodes CASSFTVGPLHF.

This clonotype occurred once. The chain has TRBV10-3 and TRBJ2-5; tentative D call: TRBD1 (5 bases). Trimming left V 3 bases short and J 2 bases short, with 7 bases between. Germline assignment: CDR1 ENHRY and CDR2 SYGVKD. This CDR3 is built from 13 residues. The CDR3 region is CAISEQAQETQYF. The CDR3, as DNA: TGTGCCATCAGTGAACAGGCGCAAGAGACCCAGTACTTC.

The V and J genes are TRBV4-1 and TRBJ1-4; D call uncertain. Per germline, CDR1 MGHRA and CDR2 YSYEKL. V was pared by 0 bases and J by 3 bases, with 11 bases between. The CDR3 spans 16 residues. CDR3 in DNA: TGCGCCAGCAGCCAAGATGTGGGGTCCCCTAATGAAAAACTGTTTTTT. Residues: CASSQDVGSPNEKLFF.

The V and J genes are TRBV28 and TRBJ1-6; TRBD1 matches at 8 bases. CDR1 and CDR2 (germline): MDHEN, SYDVKM. Trimming removed 5 bases from V and 9 bases from J; junction bases left unmatched: 3. The CDR3 has 13 amino acids. The chain's CDR3 is CASSPDRASPLHF. The CDR3 nucleotides are TGTGCCAGCAGTCCGGACAGGGCTTCACCCCTCCACTTT.

The V gene is TRBV27, the J gene TRBJ2-7, with 11 positions matching TRBD2. The CDR3 covers 14 residues. In germline, CDR1 is MNHEY, CDR2 SMNVEV (reference sequence). With V trimmed by 6 bases and J by 4 bases, 5 bases remained unmatched. The CDR3 coding sequence is TGTGCCAGCAGGGAGACTAGCGGGAAATACGAGCAGTACTTC. Amino acids: CASRETSGKYEQYF.

The chain combines TRBV6-5 with TRBJ1-3, with a tentative D call TRBD1 (5 bases). V was clipped by 0 bases and J by 4 bases, with 10 bases between them. Germline CDR1 is MNHEY and CDR2 is SVGAGI. The CDR3 has 15 amino acids. Written as DNA, the CDR3 is TGTGCCAGCAGTTACTCGTCAGGGACCGGAAACACCATATATTTT. Amino acid sequence: CASSYSSGTGNTIYF.

This chain links TRBV12-3 or TRBV12-4 with TRBJ2-3; D is undetermined. Deletions cut 6 bases from V and 1 base from J, with 8 bases between. This CDR3 has 13 residues. CDR3 sequence: CASRPSGTDTQYF. CDR3 DNA: TGTGCCAGCAGGCCCTCGGGCACAGATACGCAGTATTTT.

The chain employs TRBV11-1 and TRBJ2-3; 8 nucleotides match TRBD2. J was trimmed by 1 base and V by 4 bases; bases with no gene match: 10. Germline CDR1 is SGHAT and CDR2 is FQDESV (reference sequence). This CDR3 has 17 residues. The DNA of the CDR3 is TGTGCCAGCAGCTCCGATACGACTAGCGATGGCACAGATACGCAGTATTTT. Translating it yields CASSSDTTSDGTDTQYF.